This passage covers 22 T cell receptor beta chains from one sample sequenced in a study of blood T cell repertoires in COVID-19. Only in-frame clones appear in the TCRdb table, and some are missing; sequencing was by immunoSEQ multiplex PCR. The data show around 370,000 clones, 88% seen once. The sequencing input was peripheral blood. Receptor source: a woman aged 70-85 years with COVID-19, enrolled during active disease.

V gene TRBV28 combines with J gene TRBJ1-2; D not certain. The V end was cut by 5 bases, the J end by 0 bases, with 4 bases between. Germline V lookup: CDR1 MDHEN, CDR2 SYDVKM. The CDR3 length is 12 residues. CDR3 DNA: TGTGCCAGCAGTGGAGCTAACTATGGCTACACCTTC. Translating gives CASSGANYGYTF.

This clone was detected only once. This rearrangement joins TRBV7-2 to TRBJ2-5; TRBD2 aligns across 9 bases. The V segment lost 4 bases and the J segment 0 bases; nucleotides outside the gene matches: 3. Germline values: CDR1 SGHTA, CDR2 FQGNSA. The CDR3 is 15 residues long. Written as DNA, the CDR3 is TGTGCCAGCAGCTGGGCGGGGGGGAACCAAGAGACCCAGTACTTC. This sequence encodes CASSWAGGNQETQYF.

This chain uses TRBV7-9 with TRBJ2-7; 8 bases fit TRBD2. Germline V lookup: CDR1 SEHNR, CDR2 FQNEAQ (reference sequence). J lost 6 bases, V lost 5 bases, and 15 bases had no gene match. This CDR3 contains 16 residues. The CDR3 here is CASSPRISGDLSEQYF. CDR3 DNA: TGTGCCAGCAGCCCTCGTATTAGCGGGGACCTCTCCGAGCAGTACTTC.

This chain connects TRBV18 to TRBJ1-4, with D tentatively TRBD1 (5 bases). The CDR3 is 15 amino acids. V was cut by 6 bases and J by 5 bases, with 16 bases left in between. CDR1 and CDR2 from the germline V gene are KGHSH and LQKENI. Written as DNA, the CDR3 is TGTGCCAGCTCCCCGGATGGGACTATAAATGAAAAACTGTTTTTT. Translated: CASSPDGTINEKLFF.

V usage is TRBV10-3 and J usage is TRBJ2-7, with TRBD1 matching over 9 bases. This CDR3 contains 18 residues. The ends lost 5 bases at V and 2 bases at J; junction bases unmatched: 16. Germline CDR1 reads ENHRY; CDR2 reads SYGVKD. This CDR3 is CAISPSSMGQGEAYEQYF. The CDR3 DNA follows: TGTGCCATCAGTCCCTCCTCTATGGGACAGGGCGAGGCCTACGAGCAGTACTTC.

This clone has a single count. The genes are TRBV7-9 and TRBJ1-2; D uncertain. Trimming cost V 6 bases and J 0 bases, with 14 bases left between them. The germline CDR1 and CDR2 sequences are SEHNR and FQNEAQ (reference sequence). The CDR3 is made up of 15 amino acids. CDR3 loop: CASSFRELANYGYTF. The CDR3 DNA reads TGTGCCAGCAGTTTCCGGGAGTTAGCTAACTATGGCTACACCTTC. Using reference TRBV7-9 and TRBJ1-2 for the parts outside the CDR3, the full variable domain is DTGVSQNPRHKITKRGQNVTFRCDPISEHNRLYWYRQTLGQGPEFLTYFQNEAQLEKSRLLSDRFSAERPKGSFSTLEIQRTEQGDSAMYLCASSFRELANYGYTFGSGTRLTVV.

This rearrangement joins TRBV12-3 or TRBV12-4 to TRBJ1-1; unclear D gene. The CDR3 is 12 amino acids. Between the trimmed V and J ends, which lost 10 bases and 0 bases, there was a span of 9 bases. As DNA, the CDR3 is TGTGCCACCGAGCGCATGAACACTGAAGCTTTCTTT. Its protein product is CATERMNTEAFF.

This clone was found a few times. The chain recombines TRBV19 with TRBJ1-1, with 9 bases aligning to TRBD1. The length of the CDR3 is 15 residues. V shed 5 bases, J shed 0 bases, and the junction held 4 bases outside the gene matches. The germline V gene has CDR1 LNHDA and CDR2 SQIVND (reference sequence). The CDR3 nucleotides read TGTGCCAGTAGTTTGGACAGGGGAGTGAACACTGAAGCTTTCTTT. This translates into CASSLDRGVNTEAFF.

The chain joins TRBV6-2 or TRBV6-3 to TRBJ2-3; D not resolved. This CDR3 has 11 residues. Germline V lookup: CDR1 MNHEY, CDR2 SVGEGT. V was cut by 4 bases and J by 10 bases, with 9 bases left in between. CDR3 loop: CASSSPVSQYF. The CDR3 DNA reads as TGTGCCAGCAGTTCCCCTGTGTCGCAGTATTTT.

The V and J genes are TRBV7-2 and TRBJ1-2; the match to TRBD1 covers 7 bases. The CDR3 has 14 residues. The V gene end was trimmed by 5 bases and the J gene end by 6 bases; junction bases not matched to a gene: 9. The germline CDR1 and CDR2 sequences are SGHTA and FQGNSA. CDR3 in DNA: TGTGCCAGCAGCCCAGTCGGGACAGTGGATGGCTACACCTTC. It encodes CASSPVGTVDGYTF.

The V call is TRBV2, the J call TRBJ1-1; D is uncertain. The V end lost 3 bases, the J end lost 0 bases, and 8 bases lay between the germline ends. The CDR3 loop spans 14 amino acids. From germline, CDR1 is SNHLY and CDR2 FYNNEI. In nucleotides, the CDR3 is TGTGCCAGCAGTGAGGGCAGGTTGAACACTGAAGCTTTCTTT. Protein: CASSEGRLNTEAFF.

This clone has more than one count but fewer than ten. The chain has TRBV15 and TRBJ1-1; D gene ambiguous. Germline CDR1 reads LNHNV; CDR2 reads YYDKDF (reference sequence). The CDR3 totals 16 residues. Trimming pared 0 bases from V and 3 bases from J, leaving 14 bases between. The CDR3 is CATSRDTGLRYTEAFF. In DNA, the CDR3 is TGTGCCACCAGCAGAGATACGGGTTTACGGTACACTGAAGCTTTCTTT.

Only one count was recorded for this clone. The rearrangement uses TRBV4-1 and TRBJ1-4; D unclear. Germline V gives CDR1 MGHRA, CDR2 YSYEKL. V shed 0 bases and J shed 3 bases, with 17 bases lying between them. The CDR3 covers 18 residues. The CDR3 DNA follows: TGCGCCAGCAGCCAAGAGCAGATCCCGTTGCTGCCTAATGAAAAACTGTTTTTT. As protein: CASSQEQIPLLPNEKLFF.

The V and J genes are TRBV4-2 and TRBJ1-4; TRBD1 matches 7 bases. CDR1 is LGHNA and CDR2 is YNFKEQ in the germline V gene. This CDR3 contains 19 residues. The V and J ends lost 1 base and 8 bases, in that order; junction bases with no gene match: 19. The CDR3: CASSQVRGGLQGPSEKLFF. The CDR3 region has the DNA TGTGCCAGCAGCCAAGTTCGGGGGGGATTACAGGGGCCTTCCGAAAAACTGTTTTTT.

The rearrangement joins TRBV7-2 to TRBJ2-1; 8 bases are a match to TRBD2. Germline-derived CDR1 and CDR2 are SGHTA and FQGNSA. The CDR3 is 15 amino acids. With 5 bases clipped from V and 10 bases from J, the junction kept 13 bases outside the gene matches. CDR3 loop: CASSPLAGTPIEQFF. The CDR3 DNA is TGTGCCAGCAGCCCTCTAGCGGGCACCCCCATCGAGCAGTTCTTC.

The gene calls are TRBV2 and TRBJ1-1; D is perhaps TRBD1 (6 bases). Germline values: CDR1 SNHLY, CDR2 FYNNEI. Between the trimmed V and J ends, which lost 2 bases and 3 bases, there was a span of 13 bases. This CDR3 is 15 amino acids long. The chain's CDR3 is CASSETGIGDTEAFF. The CDR3 nucleotides are TGTGCCAGCAGTGAAACAGGGATCGGAGACACTGAAGCTTTCTTT.

This clone has just one count. For the CDR3, the DNA is TGTGCCAGCAGGGGGGGGAGCTCCTACAATGAGCAGTTCTTC. Translating gives CASRGGSSYNEQFF. The J gene is TRBJ2-1, the V gene TRBV11-2, with 7 positions matching TRBD2. Per the germline V gene, CDR1 is SGHAT and CDR2 is FQNNGV. V lost 6 bases to trimming and J lost 0 bases; unmatched junction nucleotides: 2. This CDR3 spans 14 amino acids.

CDR3 in amino acids: CASSPSGDRPNSPLHF. The DNA of the CDR3 is TGTGCCAGCAGTCCCAGCGGGGACAGGCCTAATTCACCCCTCCACTTT. The rearrangement uses TRBV7-2 and TRBJ1-6; 8 nucleotides align to TRBD1. V was pared by 6 bases and J by 6 bases, with 10 bases of the junction left unmatched. The CDR3 consists of 16 residues. Germline CDR1 is SGHTA and CDR2 is FQGNSA.

V and J are TRBV24-1 and TRBJ2-5; 8 bases fit TRBD2. V shed 2 bases and J 1 base; nucleotides not matched to a gene: 5. This CDR3 is built from 16 residues. Germline V gene data show CDR1 as KGHDR and CDR2 as SFDVKD. The CDR3 region has the DNA TGTGCCACCAGTGATTCCTATAGCGGGGCCCAAGAGACCCAGTACTTC. It translates to CATSDSYSGAQETQYF.

The chain is built from TRBV7-2 and TRBJ1-1; perhaps TRBD1 as D (6 bases). Germline V gene data show CDR1 as SGHTA and CDR2 as FQGNSA. Between the trimmed V and J ends, which lost 1 base and 8 bases, there was a span of 11 bases. This CDR3 region has 13 residues. Written as DNA, the CDR3 is TGTGCCAGCAGCTTAGGAGTTAGGGGGGAAGCTTTCTTT. It codes for CASSLGVRGEAFF.

This chain uses TRBV7-2 with TRBJ2-2, with 7 bases lining up with TRBD2. There are 15 residues in the CDR3. Germline values: CDR1 SGHTA, CDR2 FQGNSA. The junction had 8 bases not matched to a gene; V was cut back by 5 bases and J by 5 bases. The CDR3 loop reads CASSQPREVTGELFF. The CDR3, as DNA: TGTGCCAGCAGCCAACCCCGGGAGGTAACCGGGGAGCTGTTTTTT.

This clone was counted once. The chain combines TRBV12-3 or TRBV12-4 with TRBJ1-4; no clear D. V gave up 5 bases and J gave up 7 bases, with 8 bases separating them. CDR3 length: 12 amino acids. Here the CDR3 reads CASSPYREKLFF. CDR3 bases: TGTGCCAGCAGTCCTTATCGTGAAAAACTGTTTTTT.